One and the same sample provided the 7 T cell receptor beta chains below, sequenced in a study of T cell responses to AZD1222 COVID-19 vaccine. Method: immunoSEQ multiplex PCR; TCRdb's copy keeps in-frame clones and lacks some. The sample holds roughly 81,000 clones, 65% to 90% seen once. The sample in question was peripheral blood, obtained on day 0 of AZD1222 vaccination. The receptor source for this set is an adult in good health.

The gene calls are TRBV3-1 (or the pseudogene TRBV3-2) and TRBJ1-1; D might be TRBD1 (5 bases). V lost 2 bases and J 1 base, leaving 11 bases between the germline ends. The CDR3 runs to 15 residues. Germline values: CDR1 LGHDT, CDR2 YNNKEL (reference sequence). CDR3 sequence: CASSQWGGKNTEAFF. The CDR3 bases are TGTGCCAGCAGCCAATGGGGGGGGAAGAACACTGAAGCTTTCTTT.

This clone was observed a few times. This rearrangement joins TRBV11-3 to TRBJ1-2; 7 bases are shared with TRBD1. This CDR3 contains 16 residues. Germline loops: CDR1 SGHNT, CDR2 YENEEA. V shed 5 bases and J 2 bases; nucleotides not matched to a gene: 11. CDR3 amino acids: CASSPPTGVGNYGYTF. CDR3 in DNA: TGTGCCAGCAGCCCGCCCACAGGGGTGGGGAACTATGGCTACACCTTC. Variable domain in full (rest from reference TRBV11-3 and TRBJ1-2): EAGVVQSPRYKIIEKKQPVAFWCNPISGHNTLYWYLQNLGQGPELLIRYENEEAVDDSQLPKDRFSAERLKGVDSTLKIQPAELGDSAVYLCASSPPTGVGNYGYTFGSGTRLTVV.

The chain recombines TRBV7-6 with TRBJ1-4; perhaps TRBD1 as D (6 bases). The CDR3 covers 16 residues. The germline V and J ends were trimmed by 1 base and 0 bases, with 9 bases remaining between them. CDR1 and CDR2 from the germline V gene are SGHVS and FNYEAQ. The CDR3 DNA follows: TGTGCCAGCAGCTTAGACAGGGCTGCAACTAATGAAAAACTGTTTTTT. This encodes CASSLDRAATNEKLFF.

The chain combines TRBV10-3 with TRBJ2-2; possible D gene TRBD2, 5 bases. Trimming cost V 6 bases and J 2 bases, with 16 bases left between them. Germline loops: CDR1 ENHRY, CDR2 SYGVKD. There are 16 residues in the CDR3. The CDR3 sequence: CAIREVERSNTGELFF. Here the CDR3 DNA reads TGTGCCATCAGGGAAGTGGAGCGGAGCAACACCGGGGAGCTGTTTTTT.

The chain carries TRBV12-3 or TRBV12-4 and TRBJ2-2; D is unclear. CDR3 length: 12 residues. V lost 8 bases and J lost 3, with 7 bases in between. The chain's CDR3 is CASHGDTGELFF. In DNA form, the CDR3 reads TGTGCCAGCCATGGGGACACCGGGGAGCTGTTTTTT.

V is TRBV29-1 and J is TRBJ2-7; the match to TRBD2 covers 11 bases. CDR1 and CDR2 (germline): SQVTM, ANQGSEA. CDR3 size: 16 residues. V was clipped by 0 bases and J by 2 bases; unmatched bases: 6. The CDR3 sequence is CSVEDRTSGRPYEQYF. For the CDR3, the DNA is TGCAGCGTTGAAGATCGGACTAGCGGGCGCCCCTACGAGCAGTACTTC.

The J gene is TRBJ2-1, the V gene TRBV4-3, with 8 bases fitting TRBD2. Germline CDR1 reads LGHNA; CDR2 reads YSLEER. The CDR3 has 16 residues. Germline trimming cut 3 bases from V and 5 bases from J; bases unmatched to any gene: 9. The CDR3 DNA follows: TGCGCCAGCAGCCAGCATGGGACTAGTGTAGACAATGAGCAGTTCTTC. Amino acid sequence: CASSQHGTSVDNEQFF.